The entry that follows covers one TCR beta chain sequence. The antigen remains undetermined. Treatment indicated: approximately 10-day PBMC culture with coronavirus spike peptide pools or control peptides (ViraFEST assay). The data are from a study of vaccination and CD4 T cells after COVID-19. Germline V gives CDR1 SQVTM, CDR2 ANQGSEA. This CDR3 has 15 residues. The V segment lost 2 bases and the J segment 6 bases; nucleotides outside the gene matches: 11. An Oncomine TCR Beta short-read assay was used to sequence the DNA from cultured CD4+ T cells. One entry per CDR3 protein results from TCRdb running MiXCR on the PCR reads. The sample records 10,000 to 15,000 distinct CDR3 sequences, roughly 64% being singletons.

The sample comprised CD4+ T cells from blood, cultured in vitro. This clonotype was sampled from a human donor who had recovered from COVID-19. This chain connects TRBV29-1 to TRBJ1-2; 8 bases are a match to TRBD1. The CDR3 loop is CSVESAPGGENGYTF. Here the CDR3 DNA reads TGCAGCGTTGAATCAGCTCCAGGGGGCGAGAATGGCTACACCTTC. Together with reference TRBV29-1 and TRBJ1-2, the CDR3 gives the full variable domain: SAVISQKPSRDICQRGTSLTIQCQVDSQVTMMFWYRQQPGQSLTLIATANQGSEATYESGFVIDKFPISRPNLTFSTLTVSNMSPEDSSIYLCSVESAPGGENGYTFGSGTRLTVV.